The next 21 T cell receptor beta chains were all read from a single sample in a study of radiotherapy plus CTLA-4 blockade in lung cancer. Method: immunoSEQ multiplex PCR; TCRdb's copy keeps in-frame clones and lacks some. The sample shows about 45,000 clones, 63% of them seen only once. Sequences were derived from peripheral blood, sampled from a patient treated with radiotherapy plus ipilimumab. These receptor sequences come from a human donor with non-small cell lung cancer who had a partial response to radiotherapy plus ipilimumab.

This clone occurred a few times. The chain employs TRBV25-1 and TRBJ2-7, with 10 bases fitting TRBD2. J was trimmed by 3 bases and V by 8 bases; bases with no gene match: 7. In germline, CDR1 is MGHDK, CDR2 SYGVNS. The CDR3 length is 14 residues. In nucleotides, the CDR3 is TGTGCCAGCGGTCAAGCGGGAGGGATCTACGAGCAGTACTTC. Protein product: CASGQAGGIYEQYF.

The chain couples TRBV6-1 to TRBJ1-2; the D is unclear. Per the germline V gene, CDR1 is MNHNS and CDR2 is SASEGT. The CDR3 covers 13 residues. V was clipped by 8 bases and J by 8 bases, with 18 bases between them. The chain's CDR3 is CASVGLALGGYTF. The CDR3 coding sequence is TGTGCCAGCGTCGGGTTAGCACTTGGGGGCTACACCTTC.

This clone ranks as medium-sized. This chain links TRBV28 with TRBJ1-1; 7 nucleotides line up with TRBD1. Germline V gives CDR1 MDHEN, CDR2 SYDVKM. The ends lost 6 bases at V and 8 bases at J; junction bases unmatched: 6. This CDR3 comprises 12 residues. CDR3 nucleotide sequence: TGTGCCAGCAGGCTTCAACAGGGGGAAGCTTTCTTT. It encodes CASRLQQGEAFF.

V gene TRBV6-1 combines with J gene TRBJ2-5; 11 bases align to TRBD2. CDR3 size: 13 residues. Germline CDR1 and CDR2: MNHNS and SASEGT. V was pared by 10 bases and J by 5 bases, with 6 bases of the junction left unmatched. The CDR3 DNA is TGTGCCACGACGGGACTAGCGGCGGAGACCCAGTACTTC. It specifies CATTGLAAETQYF.

V usage is TRBV13 and J usage is TRBJ2-5, with a tentative D call TRBD2 (6 bases). V lost 3 bases and J lost 5, with 19 bases in between. Germline CDR1 reads PRHDT; CDR2 reads FYEKMQ (reference sequence). This CDR3 comprises 16 residues. CDR3 protein: CASSLTSPGVVETQYF. CDR3 sequence (DNA): TGTGCCAGCAGCTTGACTAGTCCGGGGGTGGTCGAGACCCAGTACTTC.

The V and J genes are TRBV27 and TRBJ1-4, with 8 bases identical to TRBD1. V trimming: 2 bases; J trimming: 5 bases; junction bases outside the gene matches: 4. Germline CDR1 MNHEY, CDR2 SMNVEV (reference sequence). The CDR3 runs 15 residues. CDR3 coding DNA: TGTGCCAGCAGTTTAAGGACAGGGAGGAATGAAAAACTGTTTTTT. Translating gives CASSLRTGRNEKLFF.

This chain joins TRBV2 and TRBJ1-2; D ambiguous. The germline gives CDR1 SNHLY, CDR2 FYNNEI. V lost 3 bases and J lost 11, with 10 bases in between. This CDR3 region has 11 residues. Written as DNA, the CDR3 is TGTGCCAGCAGTGACGGACGGGAATACACCTTC. Protein product: CASSDGREYTF.

V usage is TRBV29-1 and J usage is TRBJ1-1; weak D call: TRBD1 (6 bases). V shed 4 bases and J shed 0 bases, with 15 bases lying between them. Germline CDR1 and CDR2: SQVTM and ANQGSEA. The CDR3 spans 15 residues. The CDR3 sequence is CSVVGGAAMNTEAFF. The CDR3, as DNA: TGCAGCGTTGTGGGGGGGGCGGCGATGAACACTGAAGCTTTCTTT. Together with reference TRBV29-1 and TRBJ1-1, the CDR3 gives the full variable domain: SAVISQKPSRDICQRGTSLTIQCQVDSQVTMMFWYRQQPGQSLTLIATANQGSEATYESGFVIDKFPISRPNLTFSTLTVSNMSPEDSSIYLCSVVGGAAMNTEAFFGQGTRLTVV.

The gene calls are TRBV9 and TRBJ1-3; D not resolved. V lost 2 bases and J lost 0, with 6 bases in between. CDR1 and CDR2 from the germline V gene are SGDLS and YYNGEE. The CDR3 contains 14 residues. CDR3 sequence reads: CASSVGNSGNTIYF. CDR3 DNA: TGTGCCAGCAGCGTCGGGAACTCTGGAAACACCATATATTTT.

A few counts support this clone. The J gene is TRBJ1-5, the V gene TRBV2, with D hard to call. The CDR3 is 13 residues long. Germline V lookup: CDR1 SNHLY, CDR2 FYNNEI. V was clipped by 3 bases and J by 4 bases, with 7 bases between them. In nucleotides, the CDR3 is TGTGCCAGCAGTGAGGAGCGAAATCAGCCCCAGCATTTT. Its translation is CASSEERNQPQHF.

This clone appeared a few times. The J gene is TRBJ1-2, the V gene TRBV5-1; 7 bases are shared with TRBD1. V was pared by 0 bases and J by 3 bases, with 8 bases of the junction left unmatched. CDR1 SGHRS and CDR2 YFSETQ come from the germline V gene. The CDR3 loop spans 16 amino acids. The CDR3 region is CASSLAKQGTHYGYTF. CDR3 in DNA: TGCGCCAGCAGCTTGGCCAAACAGGGGACACACTATGGCTACACCTTC.

The rearrangement joins TRBV4-3 to TRBJ2-7; D is possibly TRBD2 (6 bases). This CDR3 comprises 15 residues. Germline CDR1 LGHNA, CDR2 YSLEER. V was pared by 4 bases and J by 0 bases, with 13 bases between. CDR3 sequence (DNA): TGCGCCAGCAGCCCCCGGAGGGTGAACTCCTACGAGCAGTACTTC. Its protein product is CASSPRRVNSYEQYF.

The rearrangement links TRBV5-1 to TRBJ2-7, with D possibly TRBD1 on 6 matching bases. Germline-derived CDR1 and CDR2 are SGHRS and YFSETQ. The germline V and J ends were trimmed by 4 bases and 3 bases, with 14 bases remaining between them. The CDR3 runs to 14 residues. This CDR3 reads CASSLRAGDYEQYF. DNA for the CDR3: TGCGCCAGCAGCCTAAGGGCAGGGGACTACGAGCAGTACTTC. The full variable domain, with the rest looked up from reference TRBV5-1 and TRBJ2-7, is KAGVTQTPRYLIKTRGQQVTLSCSPISGHRSVSWYQQTPGQGLQFLFEYFSETQRNKGNFPGRFSGRQFSNSRSEMNVSTLELGDSALYLCASSLRAGDYEQYFGPGTRLTVT.

This clone showed up just a few times. The chain combines TRBV5-1 with TRBJ2-1; the match to TRBD1 covers 7 bases. Germline V gene lookup returns CDR1 SGHRS and CDR2 YFSETQ. The length of the CDR3 is 14 residues. Trimming at V came to 4 bases and at J to 9 bases, leaving 10 bases not matched to a gene. CDR3 sequence reads: CASSGAGGSSEQFF. The CDR3 DNA is TGCGCCAGCAGCGGGGCAGGGGGTTCAAGTGAGCAGTTCTTC.

This chain connects TRBV27 to TRBJ2-1; maybe TRBD1 (5 bases). CDR1 and CDR2 (germline): MNHEY, SMNVEV (reference sequence). V was clipped by 8 bases and J by 9 bases, with 11 bases between them. The CDR3 runs to 11 residues. In DNA, the CDR3 is TGTGCCAGCTTCGGAAGGGGTGAGCAGTTCTTC. Its translation: CASFGRGEQFF.

V and J are TRBV19 and TRBJ1-1; 8 nucleotides align to TRBD1. CDR1 and CDR2 from the germline V gene are LNHDA and SQIVND (reference sequence). This CDR3 is 13 amino acids long. Trimming took 7 bases from V and 6 from J; bases not matched to a gene: 7. CDR3 residues: CASTSTGDSEAFF. The CDR3 DNA reads as TGTGCCAGTACCTCGACAGGGGATTCTGAAGCTTTCTTT.

The gene calls are TRBV6-1 and TRBJ1-1, with D tentatively TRBD1 (5 bases). CDR1 and CDR2 from the germline V gene are MNHNS and SASEGT. Trimming took off 1 base at V and 7 bases at J, with 19 bases between the two ends. This CDR3 region has 16 residues. The CDR3 sequence is CASSEVSGHRPYEAFF. DNA for the CDR3: TGTGCCAGCAGTGAAGTAAGTGGACACCGACCTTATGAAGCTTTCTTT.

The chain uses TRBV7-9 and TRBJ2-3; 11 bases line up with TRBD2. Germline V gives CDR1 SEHNR, CDR2 FQNEAQ (reference sequence). The CDR3 covers 16 residues. J gave up 4 bases and V 7 bases, and 10 bases lay outside the gene matches. The CDR3 region has the DNA TGTGCCAGCACCTACCTAGCGGGAGGCTCGTCAGATACGCAGTATTTT. Encoded protein: CASTYLAGGSSDTQYF.

This chain links TRBV7-9 with TRBJ1-2; D might be TRBD1 (6 bases). Germline V gene sequence: CDR1 SEHNR, CDR2 FQNEAQ (reference sequence). V gave up 5 bases and J gave up 4 bases, with 14 bases separating them. This CDR3 comprises 14 residues. Written as DNA, the CDR3 is TGTGCCAGCAGCAAGGGGGACGACCTCTATGGCTACACCTTC. This encodes CASSKGDDLYGYTF.

V gene TRBV7-6 combines with J gene TRBJ2-2; the D gene is possibly TRBD2 (6 bases). With 5 bases removed from V and 3 bases from J, the gap between germline ends came to 16 bases. CDR1 and CDR2 from the germline V gene are SGHVS and FNYEAQ. The CDR3 contains 16 residues. The CDR3 here is CASSVGTRGYTGELFF. CDR3 DNA: TGTGCCAGCAGCGTCGGAACGCGGGGATACACCGGGGAGCTGTTTTTT. Complete variable domain (other parts from reference TRBV7-6 and TRBJ2-2): GAGVSQSPRYKVTKRGQDVALRCDPISGHVSLYWYRQALGQGPEFLTYFNYEAQQDKSGLPNDRFSAERPEGSISTLTIQRTEQRDSAMYRCASSVGTRGYTGELFFGEGSRLTVL.

Here the CDR3 DNA reads TGTGCCAGCTCCCCGGACAGGGTGGCCTACGAGCAGTACTTC. Its protein is CASSPDRVAYEQYF. The chain is built from TRBV18 and TRBJ2-7; 8 nucleotides align to TRBD1. V gave up 6 bases and J gave up 2 bases; unmatched junction bases: 6. Germline V gene lookup returns CDR1 KGHSH and CDR2 LQKENI. The CDR3 runs 14 residues. Filled out from reference TRBV18 and TRBJ2-7, the complete variable domain reads NAGVMQNPRHLVRRRGQEARLRCSPMKGHSHVYWYRQLPEEGLKFMVYLQKENIIDESGMPKERFSAEFPKEGPSILRIQQVVRGDSAAYFCASSPDRVAYEQYFGPGTRLTVT.